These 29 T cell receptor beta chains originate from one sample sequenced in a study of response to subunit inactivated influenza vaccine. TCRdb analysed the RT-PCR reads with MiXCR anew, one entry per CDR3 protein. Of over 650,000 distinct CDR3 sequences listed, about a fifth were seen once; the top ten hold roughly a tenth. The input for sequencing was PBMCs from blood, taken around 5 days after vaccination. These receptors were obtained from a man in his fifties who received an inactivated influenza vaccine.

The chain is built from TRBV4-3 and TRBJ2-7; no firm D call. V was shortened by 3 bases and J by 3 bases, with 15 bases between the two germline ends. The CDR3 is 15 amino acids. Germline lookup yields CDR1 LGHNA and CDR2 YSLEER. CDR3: CASSQETETGYEQYF. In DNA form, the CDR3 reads TGCGCCAGCAGCCAGGAGACGGAAACTGGCTACGAGCAGTACTTC.

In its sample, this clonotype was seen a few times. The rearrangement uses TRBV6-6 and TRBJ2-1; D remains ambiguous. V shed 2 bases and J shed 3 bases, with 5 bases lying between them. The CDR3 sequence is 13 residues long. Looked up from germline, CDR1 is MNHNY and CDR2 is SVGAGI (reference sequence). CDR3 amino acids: CASSYDNYNEQFF. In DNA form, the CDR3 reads TGTGCCAGCAGTTACGACAACTACAATGAGCAGTTCTTC.

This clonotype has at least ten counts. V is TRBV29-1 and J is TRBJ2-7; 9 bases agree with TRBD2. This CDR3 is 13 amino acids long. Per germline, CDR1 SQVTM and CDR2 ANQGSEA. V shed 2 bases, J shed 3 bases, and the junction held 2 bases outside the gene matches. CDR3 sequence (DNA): TGCAGCGTTGAACTAGCGGGAAGCTACGAGCAGTACTTC. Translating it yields CSVELAGSYEQYF.

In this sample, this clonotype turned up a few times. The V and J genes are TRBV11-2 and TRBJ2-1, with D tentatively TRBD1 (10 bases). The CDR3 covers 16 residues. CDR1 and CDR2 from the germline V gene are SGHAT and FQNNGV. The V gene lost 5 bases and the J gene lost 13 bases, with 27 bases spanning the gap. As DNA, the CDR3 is TGTGCCAGCAGCCAACGACAGGGGGCTAGCGGGACTAGACAGTTCTTC. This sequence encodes CASSQRQGASGTRQFF.

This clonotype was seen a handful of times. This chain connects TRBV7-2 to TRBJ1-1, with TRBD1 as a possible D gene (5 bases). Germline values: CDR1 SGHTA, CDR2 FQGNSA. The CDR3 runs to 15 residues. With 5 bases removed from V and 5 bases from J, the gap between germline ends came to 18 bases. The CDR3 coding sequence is TGTGCCAGCAGCCTCAGGGAAGGAAGGAGAACTGAAGCTTTCTTT. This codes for CASSLREGRRTEAFF.

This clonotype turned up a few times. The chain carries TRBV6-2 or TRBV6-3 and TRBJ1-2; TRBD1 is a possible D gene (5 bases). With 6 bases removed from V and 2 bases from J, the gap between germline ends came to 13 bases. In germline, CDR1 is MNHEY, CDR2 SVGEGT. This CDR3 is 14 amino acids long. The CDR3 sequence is CASRPGGANYGYTF. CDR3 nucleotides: TGTGCCAGCAGGCCGGGCGGGGCCAACTATGGCTACACCTTC.

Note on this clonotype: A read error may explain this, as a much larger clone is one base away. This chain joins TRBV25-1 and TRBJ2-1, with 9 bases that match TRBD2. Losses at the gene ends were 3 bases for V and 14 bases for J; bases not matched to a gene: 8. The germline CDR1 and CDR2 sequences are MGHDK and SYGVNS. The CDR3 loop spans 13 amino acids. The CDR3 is CASSENTWTSEFF. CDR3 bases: TGTGCCAGCAGTGAGAACACCTGGACTAGCGAGTTCTTC.

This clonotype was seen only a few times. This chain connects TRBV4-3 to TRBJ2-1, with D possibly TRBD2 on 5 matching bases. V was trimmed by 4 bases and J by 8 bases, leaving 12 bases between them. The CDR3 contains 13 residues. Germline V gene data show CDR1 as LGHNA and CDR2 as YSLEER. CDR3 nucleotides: TGCGCCAGCAGCCTACTAGGCCTCGATGAGCAGTTCTTC. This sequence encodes CASSLLGLDEQFF.

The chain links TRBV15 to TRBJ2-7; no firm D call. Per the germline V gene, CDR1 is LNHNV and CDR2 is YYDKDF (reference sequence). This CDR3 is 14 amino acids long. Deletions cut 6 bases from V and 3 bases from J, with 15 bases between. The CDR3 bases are TGTGCCACCAGTTCGGAAGGGAACAACTACGAGCAGTACTTC. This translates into CATSSEGNNYEQYF.

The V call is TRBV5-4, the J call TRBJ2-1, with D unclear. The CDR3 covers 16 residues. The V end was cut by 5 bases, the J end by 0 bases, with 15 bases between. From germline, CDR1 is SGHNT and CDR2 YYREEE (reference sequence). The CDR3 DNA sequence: TGTGCCAGCAGTTCCGACCTGATAATCTCCTACAATGAGCAGTTCTTC. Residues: CASSSDLIISYNEQFF.

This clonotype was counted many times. CDR3 coding DNA: TGCGCCAGCAGCTTGGGACAGACCCAAGAGACCCAGTACTTC. It is translated as CASSLGQTQETQYF. The chain is built from TRBV5-1 and TRBJ2-5, with D possibly being TRBD1 (5 bases). Trimming pared 0 bases from V and 1 base from J, leaving 7 bases between. The CDR3 is 14 residues long. Per germline, CDR1 SGHRS and CDR2 YFSETQ. Drawing the rest from reference TRBV5-1 and TRBJ2-5, the complete variable domain is KAGVTQTPRYLIKTRGQQVTLSCSPISGHRSVSWYQQTPGQGLQFLFEYFSETQRNKGNFPGRFSGRQFSNSRSEMNVSTLELGDSALYLCASSLGQTQETQYFGPGTRLLVL.

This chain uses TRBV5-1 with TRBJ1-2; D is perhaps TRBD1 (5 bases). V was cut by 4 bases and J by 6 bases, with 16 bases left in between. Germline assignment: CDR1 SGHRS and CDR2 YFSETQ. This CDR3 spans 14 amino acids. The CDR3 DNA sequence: TGCGCCAGCAGCGGAGGGGTCCGTCCCGATGGCTACACCTTC. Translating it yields CASSGGVRPDGYTF.

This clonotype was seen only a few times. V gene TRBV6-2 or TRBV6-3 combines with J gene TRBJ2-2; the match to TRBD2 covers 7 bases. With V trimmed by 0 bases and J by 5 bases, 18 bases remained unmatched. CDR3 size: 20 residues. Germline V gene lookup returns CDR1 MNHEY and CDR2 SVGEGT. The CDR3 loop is CASSYSIEGNPSGLTGELFF. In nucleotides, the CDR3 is TGTGCCAGCAGTTACTCGATTGAAGGCAACCCTAGCGGACTAACCGGGGAGCTGTTTTTT.

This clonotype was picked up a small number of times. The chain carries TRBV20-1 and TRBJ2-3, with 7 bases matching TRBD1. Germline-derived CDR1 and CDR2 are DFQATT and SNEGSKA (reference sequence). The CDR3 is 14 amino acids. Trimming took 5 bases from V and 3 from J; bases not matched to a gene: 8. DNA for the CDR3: TGCAGTGCTGTCACAGGGGACGGGACAGATACGCAGTATTTT. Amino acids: CSAVTGDGTDTQYF.

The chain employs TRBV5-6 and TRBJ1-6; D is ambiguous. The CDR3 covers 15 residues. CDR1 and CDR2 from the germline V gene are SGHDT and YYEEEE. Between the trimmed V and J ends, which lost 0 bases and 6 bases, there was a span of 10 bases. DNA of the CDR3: TGTGCCAGCAGCTTGGGCCCTGTAACTAATTCACCCCTCCACTTT. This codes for CASSLGPVTNSPLHF.

Written as DNA, the CDR3 is TGCGCCAGCAGCCAAGACGGTGTTCCGGGGAATGAGCAGTTCTTC. Translating it yields CASSQDGVPGNEQFF. The gene calls are TRBV4-1 and TRBJ2-1; tentatively, D is TRBD2 (5 bases). The germline CDR1 and CDR2 sequences are MGHRA and YSYEKL. Trimming left V 0 bases short and J 7 bases short, with 13 bases between. The CDR3 consists of 15 residues.

The CDR3 sequence is CASSVGYLGQLNEKLFF. The DNA of the CDR3 is TGTGCCAGCAGCGTAGGGTACTTAGGACAGTTGAATGAAAAACTGTTTTTT. V and J are TRBV9 and TRBJ1-4, with D possibly being TRBD1 (6 bases). Germline values: CDR1 SGDLS, CDR2 YYNGEE. The V end lost 0 bases, the J end lost 5 bases, and 17 bases lay between the germline ends. The CDR3 loop spans 17 amino acids.

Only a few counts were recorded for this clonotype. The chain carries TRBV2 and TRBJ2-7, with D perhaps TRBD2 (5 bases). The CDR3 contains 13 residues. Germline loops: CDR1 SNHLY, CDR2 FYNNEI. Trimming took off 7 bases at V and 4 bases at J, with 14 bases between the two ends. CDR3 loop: CASKYGVFYEQYF. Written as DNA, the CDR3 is TGTGCCAGCAAATACGGGGTTTTTTACGAGCAGTACTTC.

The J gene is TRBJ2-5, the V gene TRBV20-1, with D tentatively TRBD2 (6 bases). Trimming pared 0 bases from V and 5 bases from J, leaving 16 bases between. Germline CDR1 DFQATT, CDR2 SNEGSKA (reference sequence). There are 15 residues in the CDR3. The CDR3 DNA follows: TGCAGTGCTAGAGATCTGGCTAGCGTGTTTGAGACCCAGTACTTC. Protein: CSARDLASVFETQYF.

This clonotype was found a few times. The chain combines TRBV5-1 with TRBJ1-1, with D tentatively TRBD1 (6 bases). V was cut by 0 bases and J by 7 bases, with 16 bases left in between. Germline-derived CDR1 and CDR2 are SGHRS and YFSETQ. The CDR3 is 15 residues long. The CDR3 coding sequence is TGCGCCAGCAGCTTGGTCGGGGGGCGCGTCGGTGAAGCTTTCTTT. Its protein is CASSLVGGRVGEAFF.

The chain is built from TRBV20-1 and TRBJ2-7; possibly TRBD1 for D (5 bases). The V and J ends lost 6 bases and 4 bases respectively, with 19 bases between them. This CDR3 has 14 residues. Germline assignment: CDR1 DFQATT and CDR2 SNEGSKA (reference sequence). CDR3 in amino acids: CSAIRGSGPYEQYF. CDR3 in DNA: TGCAGTGCCATTAGGGGAAGTGGTCCTTACGAGCAGTACTTC.

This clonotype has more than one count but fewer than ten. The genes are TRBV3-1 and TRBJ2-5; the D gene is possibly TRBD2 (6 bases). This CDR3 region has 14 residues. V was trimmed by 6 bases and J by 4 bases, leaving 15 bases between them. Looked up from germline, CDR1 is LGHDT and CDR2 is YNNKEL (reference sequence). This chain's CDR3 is CASRTPGERETQYF. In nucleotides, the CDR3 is TGTGCCAGCAGAACCCCGGGGGAACGAGAGACCCAGTACTTC.

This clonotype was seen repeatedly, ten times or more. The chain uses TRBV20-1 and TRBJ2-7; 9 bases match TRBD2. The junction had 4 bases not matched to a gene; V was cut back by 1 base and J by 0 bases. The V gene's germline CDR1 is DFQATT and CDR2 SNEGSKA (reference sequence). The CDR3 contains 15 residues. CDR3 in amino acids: CSARVVSGSSYEQYF. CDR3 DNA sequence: TGCAGTGCTAGAGTAGTTAGCGGGAGCTCCTACGAGCAGTACTTC.

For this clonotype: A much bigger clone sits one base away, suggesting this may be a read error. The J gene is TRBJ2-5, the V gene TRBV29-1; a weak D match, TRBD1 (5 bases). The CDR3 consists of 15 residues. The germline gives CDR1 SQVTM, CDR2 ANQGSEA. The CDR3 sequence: CIVQGEGWLGETQYF. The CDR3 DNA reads TGCATCGTCCAAGGGGAAGGTTGGCTAGGCGAGACCCAGTACTTC. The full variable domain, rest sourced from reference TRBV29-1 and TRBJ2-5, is SAVISQKPSRDICQRGTSLTIQCQVDSQVTMMFWYRQQPGQSLTLIATANQGSEATYESGFVIDKFPISRPNLTFSTLTVSNMSPEDSSIYLCIVQGEGWLGETQYFGPGTRLLVL.

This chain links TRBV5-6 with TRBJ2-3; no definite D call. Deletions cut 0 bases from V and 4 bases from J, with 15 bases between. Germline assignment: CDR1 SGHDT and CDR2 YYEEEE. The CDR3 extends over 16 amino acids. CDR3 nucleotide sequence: TGTGCCAGCAGCTTGGAGGGCCGGCTAGTCTCAGATACGCAGTATTTT. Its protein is CASSLEGRLVSDTQYF. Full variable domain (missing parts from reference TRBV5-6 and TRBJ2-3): DAGVTQSPTHLIKTRGQQVTLRCSPKSGHDTVSWYQQALGQGPQFIFQYYEEEERQRGNFPDRFSGHQFPNYSSELNVNALLLGDSALYLCASSLEGRLVSDTQYFGPGTRLTVL.

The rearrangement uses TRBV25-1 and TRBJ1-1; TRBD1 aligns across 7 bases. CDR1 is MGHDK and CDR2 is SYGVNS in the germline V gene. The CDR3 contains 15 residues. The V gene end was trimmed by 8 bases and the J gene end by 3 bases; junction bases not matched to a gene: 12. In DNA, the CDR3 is TGTGCCAGCGCACCGGGACAGTGGGGGCACACTGAAGCTTTCTTT. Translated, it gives CASAPGQWGHTEAFF.

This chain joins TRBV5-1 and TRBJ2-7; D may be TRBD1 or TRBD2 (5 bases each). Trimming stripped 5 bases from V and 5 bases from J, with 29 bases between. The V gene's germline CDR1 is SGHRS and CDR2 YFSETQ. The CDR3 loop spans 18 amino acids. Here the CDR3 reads CASRGPSFGDAALNEQYF. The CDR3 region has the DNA TGCGCCAGCAGAGGCCCTAGTTTTGGGGACGCAGCCCTCAACGAGCAGTACTTC.

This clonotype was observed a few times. CDR3 bases: TGTGCCAGCAGCGTCACTACGGGACTACCGGTAGAATACAATGAGCAGTTCTTC. This gives the protein CASSVTTGLPVEYNEQFF. V usage is TRBV9 and J usage is TRBJ2-1, with TRBD2 identical over 7 bases. The CDR3 totals 18 residues. The ends lost 2 bases at V and 4 bases at J; junction bases unmatched: 15. CDR1 and CDR2 from the germline V gene are SGDLS and YYNGEE.

CDR3 DNA: TGTGCCAGCAGCTTAGAGGGGGGGGTTTACGAGCAGTACTTC. As protein: CASSLEGGVYEQYF. This chain uses TRBV7-9 with TRBJ2-7; D might be TRBD2 (7 bases). The CDR3 length is 14 residues. Trimming left V 1 base short and J 4 bases short, with 11 bases between. Germline-derived CDR1 and CDR2 are SEHNR and FQNEAQ (reference sequence).